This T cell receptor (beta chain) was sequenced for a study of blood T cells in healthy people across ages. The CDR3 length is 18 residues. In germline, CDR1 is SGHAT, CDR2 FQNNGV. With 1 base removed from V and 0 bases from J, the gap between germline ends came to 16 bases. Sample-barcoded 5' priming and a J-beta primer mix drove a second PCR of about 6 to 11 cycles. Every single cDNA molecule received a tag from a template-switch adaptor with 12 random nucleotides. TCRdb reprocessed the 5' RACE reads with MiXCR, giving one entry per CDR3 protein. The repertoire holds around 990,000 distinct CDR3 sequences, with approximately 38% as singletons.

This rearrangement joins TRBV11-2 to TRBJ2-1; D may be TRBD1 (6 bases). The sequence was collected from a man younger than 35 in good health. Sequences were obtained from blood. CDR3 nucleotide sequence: TGTGCCAGCAGCTTAGGGATAACGGAGACAGGCTCCTACAATGAGCAGTTCTTC. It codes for CASSLGITETGSYNEQFF.